Shown below are 3 T cell receptor beta chains from a single sample sequenced in a study of CD8 T cells in Susac syndrome. RNA totalling roughly 0.5 to 1 ug underwent reverse transcription with random hexamers. Each CDR3 protein gets one entry after TCRdb re-called the immunoSEQ multiplex PCR reads with MiXCR. In the table there are approximately 270,000 distinct CDR3 sequences, 93% of which are singletons. Sequenced material: CD4+ T cells from PBMCs. The receptor source for this set is a human donor with multiple sclerosis.

V is TRBV30 and J is TRBJ2-1; perhaps D is TRBD1 or TRBD2 (7 bases each). This CDR3 comprises 15 residues. The germline V gene has CDR1 GTSNPN and CDR2 SVGIG (reference sequence). V lost 4 bases, J lost 2 bases, and 15 bases lay in between. CDR3 sequence (DNA): TGTGCCTGGAACAGGGGAGGGGAGGCCTACAATGAGCAGTTCTTC. Amino acid sequence: CAWNRGGEAYNEQFF.

This chain links TRBV27 with TRBJ1-2; D not resolved. The germline V gene encodes CDR1 MNHEY and CDR2 SMNVEV (reference sequence). V was trimmed by 4 bases and J by 8 bases, leaving 11 bases between them. The CDR3 covers 12 residues. CDR3 in amino acids: CASSSGRQGYTF. CDR3 bases: TGTGCCAGCAGTTCCGGCCGGCAGGGCTACACCTTC.

Worth noting for this clonotype: One end of the junction fails to match germline, which may point to a read error. V is TRBV6-5 and J is TRBJ1-1; TRBD1 matches 8 bases. The germline V gene has CDR1 MNHEY and CDR2 SVGAGI. The CDR3 is 13 residues long. The CDR3: CASYMTGVSEAFF. The CDR3, as DNA: TGTGCCAGCTACATGACAGGGGTCTCTGAGGCTTTCTTT.